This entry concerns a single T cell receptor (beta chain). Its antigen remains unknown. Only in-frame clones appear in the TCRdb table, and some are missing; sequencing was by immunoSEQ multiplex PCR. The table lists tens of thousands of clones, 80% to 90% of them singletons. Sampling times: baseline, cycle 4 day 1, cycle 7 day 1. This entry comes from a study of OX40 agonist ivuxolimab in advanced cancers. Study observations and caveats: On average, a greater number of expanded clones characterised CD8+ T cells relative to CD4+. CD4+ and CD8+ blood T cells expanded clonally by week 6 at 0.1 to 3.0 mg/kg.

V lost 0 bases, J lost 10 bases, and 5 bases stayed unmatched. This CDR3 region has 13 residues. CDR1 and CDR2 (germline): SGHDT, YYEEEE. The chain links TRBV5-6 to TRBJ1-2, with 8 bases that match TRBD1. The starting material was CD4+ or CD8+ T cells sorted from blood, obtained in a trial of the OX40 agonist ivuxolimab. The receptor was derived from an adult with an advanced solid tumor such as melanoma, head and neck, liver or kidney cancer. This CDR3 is CASSLAQGADYTF. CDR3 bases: TGTGCCAGCAGCTTGGCGCAGGGGGCCGACTACACCTTC.